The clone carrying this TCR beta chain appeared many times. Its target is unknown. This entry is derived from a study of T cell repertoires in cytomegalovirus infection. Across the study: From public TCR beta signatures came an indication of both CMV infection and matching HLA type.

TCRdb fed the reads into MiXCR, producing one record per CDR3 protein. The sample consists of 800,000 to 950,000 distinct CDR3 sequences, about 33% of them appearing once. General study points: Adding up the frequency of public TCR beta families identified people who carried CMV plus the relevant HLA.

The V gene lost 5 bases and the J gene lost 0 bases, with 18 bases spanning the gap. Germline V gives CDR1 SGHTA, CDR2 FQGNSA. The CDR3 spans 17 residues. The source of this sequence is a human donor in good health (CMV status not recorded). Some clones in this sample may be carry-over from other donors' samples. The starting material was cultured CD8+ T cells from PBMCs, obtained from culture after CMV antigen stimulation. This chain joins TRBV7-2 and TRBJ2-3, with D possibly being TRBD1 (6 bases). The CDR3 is CASSPWGPSSSTDTQYF. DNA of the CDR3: TGTGCCAGCAGCCCTTGGGGGCCAAGCTCTAGCACAGATACGCAGTATTTT.